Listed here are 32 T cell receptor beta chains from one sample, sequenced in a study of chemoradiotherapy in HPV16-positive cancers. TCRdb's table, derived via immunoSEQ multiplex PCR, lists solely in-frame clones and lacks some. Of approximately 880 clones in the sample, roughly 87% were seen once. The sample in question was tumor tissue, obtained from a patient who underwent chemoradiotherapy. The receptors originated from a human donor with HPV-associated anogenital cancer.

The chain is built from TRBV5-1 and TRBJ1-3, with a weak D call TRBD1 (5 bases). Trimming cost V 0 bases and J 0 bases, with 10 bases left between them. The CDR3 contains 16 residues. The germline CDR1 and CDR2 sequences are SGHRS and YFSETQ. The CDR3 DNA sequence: TGCGCCAGCAGCTTGGAGGTGGGGGGCTCTGGAAACACCATATATTTT. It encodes CASSLEVGGSGNTIYF.

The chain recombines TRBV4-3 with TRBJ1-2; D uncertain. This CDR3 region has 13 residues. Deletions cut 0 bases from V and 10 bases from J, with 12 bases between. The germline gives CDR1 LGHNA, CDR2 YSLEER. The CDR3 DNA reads TGCGCCAGCAGCCAAGAAGTTGTGGGTTACTACACCTTC. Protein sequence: CASSQEVVGYYTF.

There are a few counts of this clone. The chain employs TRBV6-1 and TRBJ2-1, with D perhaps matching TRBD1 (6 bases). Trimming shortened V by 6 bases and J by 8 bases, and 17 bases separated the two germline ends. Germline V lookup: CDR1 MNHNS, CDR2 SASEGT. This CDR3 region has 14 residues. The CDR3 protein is CASSRDIGLDEQFF. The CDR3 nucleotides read TGTGCCAGCAGCCGGGACATAGGCTTGGATGAGCAGTTCTTC.

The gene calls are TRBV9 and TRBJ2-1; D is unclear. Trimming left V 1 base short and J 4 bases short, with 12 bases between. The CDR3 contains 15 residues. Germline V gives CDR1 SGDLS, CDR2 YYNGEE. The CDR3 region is CASSVRAAKYNEQFF. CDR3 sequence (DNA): TGTGCCAGCAGCGTACGGGCAGCAAAATACAATGAGCAGTTCTTC.

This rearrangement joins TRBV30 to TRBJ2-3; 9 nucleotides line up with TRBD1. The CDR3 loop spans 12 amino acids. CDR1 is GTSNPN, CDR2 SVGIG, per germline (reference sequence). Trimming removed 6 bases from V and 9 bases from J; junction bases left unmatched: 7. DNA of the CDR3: TGTGCCTGCCAACCGGGACAGGGAACGCAGTATTTT. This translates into CACQPGQGTQYF.

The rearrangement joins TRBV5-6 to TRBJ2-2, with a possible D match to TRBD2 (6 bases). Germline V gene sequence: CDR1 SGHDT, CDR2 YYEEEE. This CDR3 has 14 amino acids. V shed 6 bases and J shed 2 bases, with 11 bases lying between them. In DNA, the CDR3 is TGTGCCAGCACTCTGACTAGAAACACCGGGGAGCTGTTTTTT. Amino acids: CASTLTRNTGELFF.

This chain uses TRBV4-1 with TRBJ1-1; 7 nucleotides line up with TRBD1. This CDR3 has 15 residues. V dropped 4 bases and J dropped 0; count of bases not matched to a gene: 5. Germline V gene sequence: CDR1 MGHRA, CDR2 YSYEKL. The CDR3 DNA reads TGCGCCAGCAGCCTTGCGGGACAGATGAACACTGAAGCTTTCTTT. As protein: CASSLAGQMNTEAFF.

CDR3 sequence: CASSERPRWAATEAFF. In DNA form, the CDR3 reads TGTGCCAGCAGTGAAAGGCCGCGGTGGGCAGCCACTGAAGCTTTCTTT. V is TRBV6-1 and J is TRBJ1-1; the D is unclear. Germline V CDR1 and CDR2: MNHNS, SASEGT. The CDR3 length is 16 residues. Trimming stripped 2 bases from V and 4 bases from J, with 17 bases between.

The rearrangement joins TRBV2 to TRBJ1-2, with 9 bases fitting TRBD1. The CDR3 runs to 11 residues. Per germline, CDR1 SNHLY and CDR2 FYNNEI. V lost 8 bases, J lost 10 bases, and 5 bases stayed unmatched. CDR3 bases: TGTGCCAGCGGGAGGGACAGGGACTACACCTTC. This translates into CASGRDRDYTF. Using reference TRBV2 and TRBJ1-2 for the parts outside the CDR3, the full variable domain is EPEVTQTPSHQVTQMGQEVILRCVPISNHLYFYWYRQILGQKVEFLVSFYNNEISEKSEIFDDQFSVERPDGSNFTLKIRSTKLEDSAMYFCASGRDRDYTFGSGTRLTVV.

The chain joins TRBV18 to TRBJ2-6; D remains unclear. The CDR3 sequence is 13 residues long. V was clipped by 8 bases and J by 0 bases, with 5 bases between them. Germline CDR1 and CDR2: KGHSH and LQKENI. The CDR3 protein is CASASSGANVLTF. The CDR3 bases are TGTGCCAGCGCGAGCTCTGGGGCCAACGTCCTGACTTTC. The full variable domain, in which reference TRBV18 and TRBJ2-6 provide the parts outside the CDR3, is NAGVMQNPRHLVRRRGQEARLRCSPMKGHSHVYWYRQLPEEGLKFMVYLQKENIIDESGMPKERFSAEFPKEGPSILRIQQVVRGDSAAYFCASASSGANVLTFGAGSRLTVL.

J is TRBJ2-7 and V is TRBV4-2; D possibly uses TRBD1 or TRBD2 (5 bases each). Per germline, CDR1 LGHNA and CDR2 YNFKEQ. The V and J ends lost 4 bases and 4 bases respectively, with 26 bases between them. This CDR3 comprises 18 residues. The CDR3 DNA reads TGTGCCAGCAGCCGGGGGACCTATACGGGGTCTGAAGGGTACGAGCAGTACTTC. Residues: CASSRGTYTGSEGYEQYF.

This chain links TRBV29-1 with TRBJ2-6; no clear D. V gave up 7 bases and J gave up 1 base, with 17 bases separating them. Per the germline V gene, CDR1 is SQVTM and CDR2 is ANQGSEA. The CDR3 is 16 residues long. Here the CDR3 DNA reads TGCAGCGCCACCAGCCCCTTGGTTTCTGGGGCCAACGTCCTGACTTTC. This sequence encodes CSATSPLVSGANVLTF. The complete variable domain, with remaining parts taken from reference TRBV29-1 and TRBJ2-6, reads SAVISQKPSRDICQRGTSLTIQCQVDSQVTMMFWYRQQPGQSLTLIATANQGSEATYESGFVIDKFPISRPNLTFSTLTVSNMSPEDSSIYLCSATSPLVSGANVLTFGAGSRLTVL.

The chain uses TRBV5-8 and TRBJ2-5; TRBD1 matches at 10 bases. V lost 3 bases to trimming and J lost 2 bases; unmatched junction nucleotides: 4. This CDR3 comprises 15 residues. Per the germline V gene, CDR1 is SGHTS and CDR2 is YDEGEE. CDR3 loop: CASSSTGGWQETQYF. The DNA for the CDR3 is TGTGCCAGCAGCTCGACAGGGGGCTGGCAAGAGACCCAGTACTTC.

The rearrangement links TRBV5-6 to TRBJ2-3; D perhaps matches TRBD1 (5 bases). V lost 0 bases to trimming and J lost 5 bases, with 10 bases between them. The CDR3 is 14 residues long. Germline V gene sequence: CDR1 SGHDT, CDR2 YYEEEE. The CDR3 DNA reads TGTGCCAGCAGCTTGGTAGGGGTCGGAGATACGCAGTATTTT. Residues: CASSLVGVGDTQYF.

This CDR3 is CAWTSSGPEAFF. In DNA, the CDR3 is TGTGCCTGGACATCTTCCGGGCCAGAAGCTTTCTTT. The chain uses TRBV30 and TRBJ1-1; no definite D call. Germline CDR1 reads GTSNPN; CDR2 reads SVGIG (reference sequence). The CDR3 has 12 amino acids. Trimming took 4 bases from V and 8 from J, leaving 14 bases between them. Based on the CDR3 plus reference TRBV30 and TRBJ1-1, the full variable domain is SQTIHQWPATLVQPVGSPLSLECTVEGTSNPNLYWYRQAAGRGLQLLFYSVGIGQISSEVPQNLSASRPQDRQFILSSKKLLLSDSGFYLCAWTSSGPEAFFGQGTRLTVV.

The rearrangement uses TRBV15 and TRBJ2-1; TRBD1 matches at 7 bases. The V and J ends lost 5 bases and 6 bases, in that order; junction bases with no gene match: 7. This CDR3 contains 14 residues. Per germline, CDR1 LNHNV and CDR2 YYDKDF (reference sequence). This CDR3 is CATSLRGTTNEQFF. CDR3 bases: TGTGCCACCAGCCTCAGGGGGACAACCAATGAGCAGTTCTTC. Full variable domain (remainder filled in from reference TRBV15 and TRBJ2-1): DAMVIQNPRYQVTQFGKPVTLSCSQTLNHNVMYWYQQKSSQAPKLLFHYYDKDFNNEADTPDNFQSRRPNTSFCFLDIRSPGLGDTAMYLCATSLRGTTNEQFFGPGTRLTVL.

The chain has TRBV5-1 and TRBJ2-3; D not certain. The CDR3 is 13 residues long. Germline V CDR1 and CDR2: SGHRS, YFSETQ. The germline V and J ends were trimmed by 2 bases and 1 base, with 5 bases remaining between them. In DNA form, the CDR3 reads TGCGCCAGCAGCTTCAGCGGCACAGATACGCAGTATTTT. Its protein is CASSFSGTDTQYF.

CDR3 residues: CASSVDQDRKAGELFF. The CDR3 DNA sequence: TGTGCCAGCAGCGTAGACCAGGATCGTAAGGCCGGGGAGCTGTTTTTT. The chain links TRBV9 to TRBJ2-2; D ambiguous. Trimming cost V 0 bases and J 6 bases, with 15 bases left between them. CDR1 is SGDLS, CDR2 YYNGEE, per germline. The CDR3 length is 16 residues.

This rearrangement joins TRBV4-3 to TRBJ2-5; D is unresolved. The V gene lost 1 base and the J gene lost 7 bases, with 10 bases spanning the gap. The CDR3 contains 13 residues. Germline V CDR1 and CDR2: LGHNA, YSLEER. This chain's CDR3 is CASSQVTLGTQYF. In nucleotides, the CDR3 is TGCGCCAGCAGCCAAGTTACCCTGGGGACCCAGTACTTC.

Written as DNA, the CDR3 is TGTGCCTGGAGTGTACTGGGACAGATGTACGAGCAGTACTTC. It translates to CAWSVLGQMYEQYF. V usage is TRBV30 and J usage is TRBJ2-7, with TRBD1 matching over 7 bases. V was clipped by 0 bases and J by 4 bases; unmatched bases: 6. Germline CDR1 is GTSNPN and CDR2 is SVGIG (reference sequence). This CDR3 spans 14 amino acids.

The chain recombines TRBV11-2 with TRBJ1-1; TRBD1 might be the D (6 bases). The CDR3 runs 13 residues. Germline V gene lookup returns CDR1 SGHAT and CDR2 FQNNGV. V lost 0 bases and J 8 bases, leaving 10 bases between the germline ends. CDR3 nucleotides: TGTGCCAGCAGCTTAGATCGAGGGACAGAAGCTTTCTTT. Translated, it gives CASSLDRGTEAFF.

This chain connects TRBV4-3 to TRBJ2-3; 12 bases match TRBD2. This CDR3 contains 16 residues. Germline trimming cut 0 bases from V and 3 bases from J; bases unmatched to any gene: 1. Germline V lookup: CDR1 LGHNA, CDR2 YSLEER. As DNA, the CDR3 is TGCGCCAGCAGCCAAGAACTAGCGGGGGGTACAGATACGCAGTATTTT. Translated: CASSQELAGGTDTQYF.

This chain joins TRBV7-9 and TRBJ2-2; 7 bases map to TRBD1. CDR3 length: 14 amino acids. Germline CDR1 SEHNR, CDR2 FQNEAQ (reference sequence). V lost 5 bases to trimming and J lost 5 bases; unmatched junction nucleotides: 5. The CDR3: CASSPSRGTGELFF. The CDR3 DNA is TGTGCCAGCAGCCCAAGCAGGGGGACCGGGGAGCTGTTTTTT.

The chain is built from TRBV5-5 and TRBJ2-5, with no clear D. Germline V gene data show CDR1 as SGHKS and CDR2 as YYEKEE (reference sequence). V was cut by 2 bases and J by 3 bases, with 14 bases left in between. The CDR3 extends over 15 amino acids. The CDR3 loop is CASSFDSGGEETQYF. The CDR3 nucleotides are TGTGCCAGCAGCTTTGATTCTGGTGGCGAAGAGACCCAGTACTTC.

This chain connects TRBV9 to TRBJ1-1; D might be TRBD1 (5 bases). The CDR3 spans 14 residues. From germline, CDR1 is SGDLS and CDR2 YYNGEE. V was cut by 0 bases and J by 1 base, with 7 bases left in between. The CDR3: CASSVGDPNTEAFF. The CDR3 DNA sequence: TGTGCCAGCAGCGTAGGGGACCCGAACACTGAAGCTTTCTTT.

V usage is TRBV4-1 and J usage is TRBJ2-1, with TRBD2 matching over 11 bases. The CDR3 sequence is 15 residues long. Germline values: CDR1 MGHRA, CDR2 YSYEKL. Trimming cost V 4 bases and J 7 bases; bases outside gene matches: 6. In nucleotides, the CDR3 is TGCGCCAGCAGCCTTTTAGCGGGGGGGCAGAATGAGCAGTTCTTC. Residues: CASSLLAGGQNEQFF.

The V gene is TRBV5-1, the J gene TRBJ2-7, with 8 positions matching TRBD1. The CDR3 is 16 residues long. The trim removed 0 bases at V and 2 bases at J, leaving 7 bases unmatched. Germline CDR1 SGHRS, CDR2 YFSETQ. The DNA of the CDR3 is TGCGCCAGCAGCTTGGGCCTTGGACAGGGTGCCTACGAGCAGTACTTC. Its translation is CASSLGLGQGAYEQYF.

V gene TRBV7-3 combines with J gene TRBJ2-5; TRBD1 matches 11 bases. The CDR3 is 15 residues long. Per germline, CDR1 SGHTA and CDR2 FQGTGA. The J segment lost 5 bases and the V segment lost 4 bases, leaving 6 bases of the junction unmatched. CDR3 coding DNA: TGTGCCAGCAGCTCTGGACAGGGGGCTTGGGAGACCCAGTACTTC. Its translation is CASSSGQGAWETQYF.

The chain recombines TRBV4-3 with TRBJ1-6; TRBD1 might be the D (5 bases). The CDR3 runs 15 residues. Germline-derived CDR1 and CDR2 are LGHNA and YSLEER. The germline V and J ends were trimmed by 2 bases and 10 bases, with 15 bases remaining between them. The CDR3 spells CASSQSRGAGSPLHF. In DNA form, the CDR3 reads TGCGCCAGCAGCCAATCGAGAGGGGCCGGATCACCCCTCCACTTT.

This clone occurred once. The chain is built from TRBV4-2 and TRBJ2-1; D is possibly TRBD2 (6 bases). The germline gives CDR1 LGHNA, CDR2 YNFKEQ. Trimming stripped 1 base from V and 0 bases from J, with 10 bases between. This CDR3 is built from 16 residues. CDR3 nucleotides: TGTGCCAGCAGCCAAGCAGCGGGTGTCTCCTACAATGAGCAGTTCTTC. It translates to CASSQAAGVSYNEQFF.

In DNA form, the CDR3 reads TGTGCCAGCAGCTTAGGGGGACAGGGGATCTCTGGAAACACCATATATTTT. This translates into CASSLGGQGISGNTIYF. V gene TRBV7-2 combines with J gene TRBJ1-3; 10 bases align to TRBD1. Looked up from germline, CDR1 is SGHTA and CDR2 is FQGNSA. With 1 base clipped from V and 0 bases from J, the junction kept 3 bases outside the gene matches. This CDR3 comprises 17 residues. Looking up the rest from reference TRBV7-2 and TRBJ1-3 gives the full variable domain: GAGVSQSPSNKVTEKGKDVELRCDPISGHTALYWYRQSLGQGLEFLIYFQGNSAPDKSGLPSDRFSAERTGGSVSTLTIQRTQQEDSAVYLCASSLGGQGISGNTIYFGEGSWLTVV.

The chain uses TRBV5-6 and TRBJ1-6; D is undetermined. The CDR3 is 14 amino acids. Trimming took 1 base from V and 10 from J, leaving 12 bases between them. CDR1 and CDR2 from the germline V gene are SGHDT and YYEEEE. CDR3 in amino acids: CASSLLQDQSPLHF. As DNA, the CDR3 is TGTGCCAGCAGCTTGCTGCAGGATCAATCACCCCTCCACTTT.